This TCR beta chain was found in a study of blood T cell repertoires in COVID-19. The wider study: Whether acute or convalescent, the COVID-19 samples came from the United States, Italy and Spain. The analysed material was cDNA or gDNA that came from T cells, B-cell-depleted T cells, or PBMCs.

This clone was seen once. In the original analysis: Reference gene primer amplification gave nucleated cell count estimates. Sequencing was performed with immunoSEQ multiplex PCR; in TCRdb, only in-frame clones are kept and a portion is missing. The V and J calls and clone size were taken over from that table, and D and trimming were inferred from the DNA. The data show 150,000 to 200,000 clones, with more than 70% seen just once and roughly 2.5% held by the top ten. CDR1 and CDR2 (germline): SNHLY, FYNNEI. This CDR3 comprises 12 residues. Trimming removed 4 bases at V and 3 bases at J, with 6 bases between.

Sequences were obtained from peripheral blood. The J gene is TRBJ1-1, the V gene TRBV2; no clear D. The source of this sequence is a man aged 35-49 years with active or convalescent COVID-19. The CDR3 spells CASSGWHTEAFF. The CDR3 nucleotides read TGTGCCAGCAGTGGATGGCACACTGAAGCTTTCTTT.